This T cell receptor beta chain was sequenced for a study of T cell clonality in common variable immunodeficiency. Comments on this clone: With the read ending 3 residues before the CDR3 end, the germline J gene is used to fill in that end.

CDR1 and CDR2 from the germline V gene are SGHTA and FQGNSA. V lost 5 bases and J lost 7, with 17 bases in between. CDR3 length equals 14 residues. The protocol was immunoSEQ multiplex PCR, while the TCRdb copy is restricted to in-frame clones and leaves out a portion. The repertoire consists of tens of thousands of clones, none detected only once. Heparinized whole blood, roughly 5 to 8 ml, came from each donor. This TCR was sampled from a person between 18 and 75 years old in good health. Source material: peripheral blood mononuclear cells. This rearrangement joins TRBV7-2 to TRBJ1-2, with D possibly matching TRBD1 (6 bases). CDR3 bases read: TGTGCCAGCAGCCCGCGACAGGCCCGCGGTGGC. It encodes CASSPRQARGG. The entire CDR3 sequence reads CASSPRQARGGYTF.